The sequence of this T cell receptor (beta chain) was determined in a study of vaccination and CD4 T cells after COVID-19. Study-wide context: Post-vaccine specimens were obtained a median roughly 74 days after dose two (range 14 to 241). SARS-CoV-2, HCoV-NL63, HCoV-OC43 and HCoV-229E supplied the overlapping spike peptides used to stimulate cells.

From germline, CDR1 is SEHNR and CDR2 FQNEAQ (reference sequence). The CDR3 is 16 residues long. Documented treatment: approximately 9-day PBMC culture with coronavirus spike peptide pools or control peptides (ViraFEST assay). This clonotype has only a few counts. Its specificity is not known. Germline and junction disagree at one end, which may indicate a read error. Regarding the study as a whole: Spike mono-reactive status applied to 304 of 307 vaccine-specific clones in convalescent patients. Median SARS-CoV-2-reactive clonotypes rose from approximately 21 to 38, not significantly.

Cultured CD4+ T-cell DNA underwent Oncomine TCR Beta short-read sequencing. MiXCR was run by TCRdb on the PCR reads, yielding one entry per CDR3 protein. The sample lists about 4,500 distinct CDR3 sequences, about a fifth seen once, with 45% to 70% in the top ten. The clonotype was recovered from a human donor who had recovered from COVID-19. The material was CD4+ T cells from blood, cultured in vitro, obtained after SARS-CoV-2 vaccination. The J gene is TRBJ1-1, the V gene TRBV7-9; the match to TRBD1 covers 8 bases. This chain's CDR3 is CASSVARQGLHTEAFF. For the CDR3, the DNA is TGTGCCAGCAGCGTAGCCCGACAGGGGTTGCACACTGAAGCTTTCTTT. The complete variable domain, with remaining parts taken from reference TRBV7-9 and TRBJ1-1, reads DTGVSQNPRHKITKRGQNVTFRCDPISEHNRLYWYRQTLGQGPEFLTYFQNEAQLEKSRLLSDRFSAERPKGSFSTLEIQRTEQGDSAMYLCASSVARQGLHTEAFFGQGTRLTVV.